The 2 T cell receptor beta chains below come from one sample, sequenced in a study of T cells in localized non-small cell lung cancer. Generated by immunoSEQ multiplex PCR, the TCRdb table keeps only in-frame clones and is missing some. The data show 35,000 or so clones, around nine tenths seen once. Sequenced material: peripheral blood, taken before any cancer treatment. The receptors stem from a woman between 35 and 70 years old with stage I lung adenocarcinoma.

V usage is TRBV23-1 and J usage is TRBJ2-7; D not certain. TRBV23-1 is treated as an ORF (open reading frame) with a function not yet certain. Trimming shortened V by 4 bases and J by 3 bases, and 16 bases separated the two germline ends. The CDR3 is 15 residues long. This CDR3 is CASSLYVARDYEQYF. The CDR3 DNA is TGCGCCAGCAGTCTTTACGTGGCCAGAGACTACGAGCAGTACTTC.

CDR3 amino acids: CASSLVGGIREKLFF. DNA for the CDR3: TGTGCCAGCAGCTTAGTCGGGGGGATACGTGAAAAACTGTTTTTT. The chain is built from TRBV7-8 and TRBJ1-4, with D possibly being TRBD1 (5 bases). Germline V lookup: CDR1 SGHVS, CDR2 FQNEAQ. The CDR3 has 15 amino acids. Trimming stripped 1 base from V and 7 bases from J, with 13 bases between.